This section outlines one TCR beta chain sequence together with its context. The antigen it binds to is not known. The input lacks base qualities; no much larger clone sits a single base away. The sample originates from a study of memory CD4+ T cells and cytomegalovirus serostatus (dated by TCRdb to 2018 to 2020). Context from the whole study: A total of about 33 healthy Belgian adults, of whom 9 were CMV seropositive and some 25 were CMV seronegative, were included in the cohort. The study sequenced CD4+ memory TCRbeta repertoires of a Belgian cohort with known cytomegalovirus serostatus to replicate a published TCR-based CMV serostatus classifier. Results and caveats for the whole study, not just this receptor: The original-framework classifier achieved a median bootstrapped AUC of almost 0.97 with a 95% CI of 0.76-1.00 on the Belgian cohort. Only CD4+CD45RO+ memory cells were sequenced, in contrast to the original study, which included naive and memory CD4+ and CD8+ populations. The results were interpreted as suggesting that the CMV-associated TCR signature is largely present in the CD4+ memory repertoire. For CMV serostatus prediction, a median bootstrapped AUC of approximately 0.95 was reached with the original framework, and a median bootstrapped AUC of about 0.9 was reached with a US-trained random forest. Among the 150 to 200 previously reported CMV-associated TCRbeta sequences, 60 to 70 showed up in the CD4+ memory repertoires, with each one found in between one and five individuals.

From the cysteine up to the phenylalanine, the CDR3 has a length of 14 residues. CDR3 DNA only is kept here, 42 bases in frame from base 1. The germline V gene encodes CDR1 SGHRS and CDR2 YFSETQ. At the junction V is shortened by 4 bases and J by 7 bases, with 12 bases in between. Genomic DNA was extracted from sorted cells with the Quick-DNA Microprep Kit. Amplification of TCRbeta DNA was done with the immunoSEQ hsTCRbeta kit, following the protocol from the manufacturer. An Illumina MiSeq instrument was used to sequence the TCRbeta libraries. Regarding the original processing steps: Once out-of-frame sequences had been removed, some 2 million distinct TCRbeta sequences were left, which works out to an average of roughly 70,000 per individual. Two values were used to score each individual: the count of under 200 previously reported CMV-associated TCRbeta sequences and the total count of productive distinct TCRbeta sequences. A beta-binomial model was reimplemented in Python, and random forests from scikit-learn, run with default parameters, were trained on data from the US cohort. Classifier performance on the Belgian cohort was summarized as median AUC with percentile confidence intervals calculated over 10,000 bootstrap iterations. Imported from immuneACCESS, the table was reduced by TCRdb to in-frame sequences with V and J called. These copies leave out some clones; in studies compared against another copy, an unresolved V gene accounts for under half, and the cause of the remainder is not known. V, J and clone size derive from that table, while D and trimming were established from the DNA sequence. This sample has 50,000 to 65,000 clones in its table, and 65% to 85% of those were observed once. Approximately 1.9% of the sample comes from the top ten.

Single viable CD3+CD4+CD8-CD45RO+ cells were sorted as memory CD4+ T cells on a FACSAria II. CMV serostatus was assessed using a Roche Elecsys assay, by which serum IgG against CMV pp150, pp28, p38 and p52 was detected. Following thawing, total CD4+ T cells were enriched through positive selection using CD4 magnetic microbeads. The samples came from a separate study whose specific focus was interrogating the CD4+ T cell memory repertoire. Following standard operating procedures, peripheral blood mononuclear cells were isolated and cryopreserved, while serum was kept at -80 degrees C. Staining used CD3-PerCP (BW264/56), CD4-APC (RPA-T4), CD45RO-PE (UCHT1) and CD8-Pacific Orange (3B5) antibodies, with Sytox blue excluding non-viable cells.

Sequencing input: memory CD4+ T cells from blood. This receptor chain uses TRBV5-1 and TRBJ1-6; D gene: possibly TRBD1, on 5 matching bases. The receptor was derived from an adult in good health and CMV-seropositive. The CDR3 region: CASSPGNSNSPLHF. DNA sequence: TGCGCCAGCAGCCCAGGGAATTCGAATTCACCCCTCCACTTT. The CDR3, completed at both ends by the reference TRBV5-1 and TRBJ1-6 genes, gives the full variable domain KAGVTQTPRYLIKTRGQQVTLSCSPISGHRSVSWYQQTPGQGLQFLFEYFSETQRNKGNFPGRFSGRQFSNSRSEMNVSTLELGDSALYLCASSPGNSNSPLHFGNGTRLTVT.